These 32 T cell receptor beta chains originate from one sample sequenced in a study of OX40 agonist ivuxolimab in advanced cancers. Here immunoSEQ multiplex PCR was the method, and the copy in TCRdb shows in-frame clones only, minus some. The sample has just over 30,000 clones, approximately 86% seen once. Sequenced here: CD4+ or CD8+ T cells sorted from blood, sampled in a trial of the OX40 agonist ivuxolimab. The receptors shown here come from an adult with an advanced solid tumor such as melanoma, head and neck, liver or kidney cancer.

There are a few counts of this clone. This chain connects TRBV2 to TRBJ2-7; TRBD1 aligns across 7 bases. This CDR3 is 14 amino acids long. V was clipped by 7 bases and J by 6 bases; unmatched bases: 12. CDR1 is SNHLY, CDR2 FYNNEI, per germline. The CDR3 is CASTGQDPIGEQYF. The CDR3 coding sequence is TGTGCCAGCACCGGACAGGATCCTATCGGCGAGCAGTACTTC.

V is TRBV28 and J is TRBJ2-5; D possibly corresponds to TRBD1 (5 bases). V lost 2 bases and J 0 bases, leaving 7 bases between the germline ends. CDR1 is MDHEN and CDR2 is SYDVKM in the germline V gene. The CDR3 covers 14 residues. CDR3 DNA sequence: TGTGCCAGCAGTTTAATGACAGACCAAGAGACCCAGTACTTC. Protein sequence: CASSLMTDQETQYF. Using reference TRBV28 and TRBJ2-5 for the parts outside the CDR3, the full variable domain is DVKVTQSSRYLVKRTGEKVFLECVQDMDHENMFWYRQDPGLGLRLIYFSYDVKMKEKGDIPEGYSVSREKKERFSLILESASTNQTSMYLCASSLMTDQETQYFGPGTRLLVL.

This chain connects TRBV27 to TRBJ2-5; D tentatively fits TRBD1 or TRBD2 (5 bases each). Per germline, CDR1 MNHEY and CDR2 SMNVEV (reference sequence). The CDR3 sequence is 15 residues long. V was cut by 2 bases and J by 4 bases, with 14 bases left in between. The CDR3 protein is CASSLGARRRETQYF. In DNA form, the CDR3 reads TGTGCCAGCAGTTTAGGGGCCAGGAGGCGAGAGACCCAGTACTTC.

In DNA, the CDR3 is TGTGCCACCAGCAGAGATATGGGGCCCGGGGGGGAGCAGTACTTC. Translation gives CATSRDMGPGGEQYF. The chain links TRBV15 to TRBJ2-7; 7 bases line up with TRBD2. Germline V CDR1 and CDR2: LNHNV, YYDKDF (reference sequence). V trimming: 0 bases; J trimming: 7 bases; junction bases outside the gene matches: 9. The CDR3 consists of 15 residues.

This clone was recorded a few times. The chain combines TRBV6-5 with TRBJ1-5; D unresolved. This CDR3 contains 15 residues. CDR1 MNHEY and CDR2 SVGAGI come from the germline V gene. The V end was cut by 6 bases, the J end by 0 bases, with 12 bases between. The CDR3 DNA sequence: TGTGCCAGCAGCCCCGTCCGCAATAGCAATCAGCCCCAGCATTTT. As protein: CASSPVRNSNQPQHF.

This rearrangement joins TRBV4-1 to TRBJ2-5; TRBD2 agrees at 13 bases. From germline, CDR1 is MGHRA and CDR2 YSYEKL. This CDR3 comprises 17 residues. V lost 2 bases and J lost 4; bases outside the gene matches: 7. DNA for the CDR3: TGCGCCAGCAGCCAAACAGTGACTAGCGGGAGGACAGAGACCCAGTACTTC. This codes for CASSQTVTSGRTETQYF.

The chain combines TRBV6-5 with TRBJ2-1, with 12 bases identical to TRBD2. The length of the CDR3 is 16 residues. Germline V CDR1 and CDR2: MNHEY, SVGAGI. The V gene end was trimmed by 0 bases and the J gene end by 9 bases; junction bases not matched to a gene: 6. CDR3: CASSYSASGRAGEQFF. In DNA, the CDR3 is TGTGCCAGCAGTTACTCGGCTAGCGGGAGGGCCGGTGAGCAGTTCTTC.

The chain joins TRBV5-6 to TRBJ2-1; D is undetermined. The CDR3 is 16 residues long. Germline V gene sequence: CDR1 SGHDT, CDR2 YYEEEE. The V end was cut by 0 bases, the J end by 5 bases, with 15 bases between. CDR3 sequence: CASSLAALRWDNEQFF. The CDR3 bases are TGTGCCAGCAGCTTGGCGGCCCTCAGGTGGGACAATGAGCAGTTCTTC.

The CDR3 loop is CASSEGDYSYEQYF. Here the CDR3 DNA reads TGTGCCAGCAGTGAAGGGGACTACTCCTACGAGCAGTACTTC. The chain carries TRBV2 and TRBJ2-7; TRBD2 matches at 7 bases. The J segment lost 0 bases and the V segment lost 1 base, leaving 0 bases of the junction unmatched. This CDR3 has 14 residues. In germline, CDR1 is SNHLY, CDR2 FYNNEI.

The V gene is TRBV19, the J gene TRBJ2-7; maybe TRBD2 (5 bases). CDR1 is LNHDA and CDR2 is SQIVND in the germline V gene (reference sequence). This CDR3 comprises 11 residues. The V and J ends lost 6 bases and 7 bases respectively, with 10 bases between them. This CDR3 reads CASSGVGEQYF. The CDR3 DNA reads as TGTGCCAGTAGCGGGGTGGGAGAGCAGTACTTC.

The V and J genes are TRBV7-8 and TRBJ2-1, with 10 positions matching TRBD2. CDR3 size: 15 residues. CDR1 SGHVS and CDR2 FQNEAQ come from the germline V gene. With 1 base clipped from V and 8 bases from J, the junction kept 5 bases outside the gene matches. As DNA, the CDR3 is TGTGCCAGCAGCTTAGTCCTAGCGGGAGTCCATGAGCAGTTCTTC. Translated: CASSLVLAGVHEQFF. Full variable domain (outside the CDR3, taken from reference TRBV7-8 and TRBJ2-1): GAGVSQSPRYKVAKRGQDVALRCDPISGHVSLFWYQQALGQGPEFLTYFQNEAQLDKSGLPSDRFFAERPEGSVSTLKIQRTQQEDSAVYLCASSLVLAGVHEQFFGPGTRLTVL.

The chain employs TRBV29-1 and TRBJ2-7, with TRBD1 as a possible D gene (6 bases). V was clipped by 6 bases and J by 2 bases, with 17 bases between them. Germline V gene sequence: CDR1 SQVTM, CDR2 ANQGSEA. The CDR3 runs to 14 residues. In DNA, the CDR3 is TGCAGCGTAACGCCGACAGGCCGACCCTACGAGCAGTACTTC. Its protein product is CSVTPTGRPYEQYF.

This chain links TRBV29-1 with TRBJ2-2; D ambiguous. In germline, CDR1 is SQVTM, CDR2 ANQGSEA. Trimming took 4 bases from V and 3 from J, leaving 9 bases between them. This CDR3 has 13 residues. CDR3 nucleotide sequence: TGCAGCGTTGTTGACCGATACACCGGGGAGCTGTTTTTT. This encodes CSVVDRYTGELFF.

This clone was seen just once. The CDR3 reads CASSYPGRQETQYF. The CDR3, as DNA: TGTGCCAGCAGTTACCCGGGACGGCAAGAGACCCAGTACTTC. The chain recombines TRBV6-5 with TRBJ2-5; D possibly matches TRBD1 or TRBD2 (5 bases each). V lost 2 bases to trimming and J lost 2 bases, with 9 bases between them. This CDR3 spans 14 amino acids. Per germline, CDR1 MNHEY and CDR2 SVGAGI.

This clone was observed a handful of times. The rearrangement joins TRBV2 to TRBJ1-2; D remains ambiguous. Looked up from germline, CDR1 is SNHLY and CDR2 is FYNNEI. CDR3 length equals 12 residues. With 4 bases removed from V and 8 bases from J, the gap between germline ends came to 11 bases. CDR3 DNA sequence: TGTGCCAGCAGTGGGCTCGAACGGGGCTACACCTTC. This codes for CASSGLERGYTF.

This chain connects TRBV15 to TRBJ2-1; the D is unclear. This CDR3 contains 16 residues. V dropped 1 base and J dropped 3 bases, with 13 bases sitting between them. Germline CDR1 is LNHNV and CDR2 is YYDKDF (reference sequence). The CDR3 region is CATSRVPWKDYNEQFF. Here the CDR3 DNA reads TGTGCCACCAGCAGAGTCCCATGGAAGGACTACAATGAGCAGTTCTTC.

The chain recombines TRBV19 with TRBJ2-1; unclear D gene. Deletions cut 2 bases from V and 6 bases from J, with 2 bases between. CDR3 length equals 11 residues. Germline CDR1 LNHDA, CDR2 SQIVND (reference sequence). The DNA of the CDR3 is TGTGCCAGTAGTATAAGCAATGAGCAGTTCTTC. It codes for CASSISNEQFF.

V is TRBV7-8 and J is TRBJ1-1; D ambiguous. V lost 1 base, J lost 1 base, and 10 bases lay in between. Germline loops: CDR1 SGHVS, CDR2 FQNEAQ. This CDR3 is built from 15 residues. DNA for the CDR3: TGTGCCAGCAGCTTAGGCAGATTAGGGAACACTGAAGCTTTCTTT. Translation: CASSLGRLGNTEAFF.

The chain is built from TRBV12-5 and TRBJ2-7; 7 bases match TRBD2. Germline CDR1 is LGHNT and CDR2 is FRNRAP. This CDR3 comprises 13 residues. The V segment lost 3 bases and the J segment 4 bases; nucleotides outside the gene matches: 3. In DNA, the CDR3 is TGTGCTAGTGGTTTTGGGGGGGGATACGAGCAGTACTTC. Residues: CASGFGGGYEQYF.

The chain is built from TRBV5-6 and TRBJ1-4; 7 bases fit TRBD1. CDR3 size: 13 residues. Germline CDR1 SGHDT, CDR2 YYEEEE. Trimming cost V 2 bases and J 8 bases; bases outside gene matches: 3. The CDR3 sequence: CASSLTGDEKLFF. DNA for the CDR3: TGTGCCAGCAGCTTAACAGGGGACGAAAAACTGTTTTTT.

V gene TRBV6-5 combines with J gene TRBJ2-1; the D is unclear. The CDR3 is 13 residues long. With 4 bases removed from V and 10 bases from J, the gap between germline ends came to 14 bases. Per the germline V gene, CDR1 is MNHEY and CDR2 is SVGAGI. CDR3 DNA sequence: TGTGCCAGCAGTTTTGACGGAGATGGGGAGCAGTTCTTC. It translates to CASSFDGDGEQFF.

The gene calls are TRBV27 and TRBJ2-1; 7 bases are shared with TRBD2. The junction had 9 bases not matched to a gene; V was cut back by 7 bases and J by 6 bases. This CDR3 is built from 14 residues. Germline V gives CDR1 MNHEY, CDR2 SMNVEV (reference sequence). The CDR3: CASTRGLAANEQFF. The CDR3 region has the DNA TGTGCCAGCACGAGAGGGCTAGCGGCCAATGAGCAGTTCTTC.

This sequence joins TRBV1 and TRBJ2-1; TRBD2, the D gene given by the table, was not confirmed from the DNA. TRBV1 is recorded as a pseudogene. The CDR3 loop spans 16 amino acids. The CDR3 nucleotides read TGCACCAGCAGCCTGAGTGGGGAAGTGGGAGACAATGAGCAGTTCTTC. Translating gives CTSSLSGEVGDNEQFF.

The chain carries TRBV15 and TRBJ2-7, with a weak D call TRBD1 (6 bases). This CDR3 spans 13 amino acids. CDR1 and CDR2 (germline): LNHNV, YYDKDF (reference sequence). Trimming removed 11 bases at V and 6 bases at J, with 20 bases between. Written as DNA, the CDR3 is TGTGCCGTGGGGGCAGGCAGTTCGTTCGAGCAGTACTTC. This codes for CAVGAGSSFEQYF.

This chain connects TRBV2 to TRBJ1-5, with D unresolved. V was trimmed by 8 bases and J by 9 bases, leaving 11 bases between them. The CDR3 is 11 residues long. Germline lookup yields CDR1 SNHLY and CDR2 FYNNEI. CDR3 in amino acids: CASGPEGPQHF. In nucleotides, the CDR3 is TGTGCCAGCGGACCGGAGGGGCCCCAGCATTTT.

J is TRBJ2-2 and V is TRBV11-3; 9 bases fit TRBD2. CDR3 length equals 16 residues. Germline CDR1 and CDR2: SGHNT and YENEEA. With 5 bases clipped from V and 5 bases from J, the junction kept 9 bases outside the gene matches. The CDR3 DNA reads as TGTGCCAGCAGCCCGAAGCAGCGGGGGGAAACCGGGGAGCTGTTTTTT. Translation gives CASSPKQRGETGELFF.

The V gene is TRBV6-5, the J gene TRBJ2-3; D ambiguous. The V and J ends lost 2 bases and 8 bases respectively, with 8 bases between them. CDR3 length: 12 amino acids. Per the germline V gene, CDR1 is MNHEY and CDR2 is SVGAGI. As DNA, the CDR3 is TGTGCCAGCAGTTACGAAGCTATTACGCAGTATTTT. This codes for CASSYEAITQYF.

The rearrangement links TRBV7-9 to TRBJ1-5, with D uncertain. V was cut by 1 base and J by 1 base, with 11 bases left in between. Germline-derived CDR1 and CDR2 are SEHNR and FQNEAQ (reference sequence). The CDR3 sequence is 16 residues long. Here the CDR3 DNA reads TGTGCCAGCAGCTTAGTTAGGGCGGGGAGCAATCAGCCCCAGCATTTT. It encodes CASSLVRAGSNQPQHF.

The chain joins TRBV2 to TRBJ2-1; 15 bases align to TRBD2. The trim removed 5 bases at V and 0 bases at J, leaving 5 bases unmatched. The CDR3 loop spans 18 amino acids. Germline-derived CDR1 and CDR2 are SNHLY and FYNNEI. This CDR3 is CASSRTSGRGSSYNEQFF. DNA of the CDR3: TGTGCCAGCAGTAGGACTAGCGGGAGGGGGAGCTCCTACAATGAGCAGTTCTTC. Using reference TRBV2 and TRBJ2-1 for the parts outside the CDR3, the full variable domain is EPEVTQTPSHQVTQMGQEVILRCVPISNHLYFYWYRQILGQKVEFLVSFYNNEISEKSEIFDDQFSVERPDGSNFTLKIRSTKLEDSAMYFCASSRTSGRGSSYNEQFFGPGTRLTVL.

V gene TRBV27 combines with J gene TRBJ1-2; D possibly corresponds to TRBD1 (5 bases). Looked up from germline, CDR1 is MNHEY and CDR2 is SMNVEV (reference sequence). The CDR3 runs to 14 residues. V lost 4 bases and J lost 2, with 11 bases in between. DNA for the CDR3: TGTGCCAGCAGTTCCGCGGGGCTAAACTATGGCTACACCTTC. Amino acid sequence: CASSSAGLNYGYTF.

This clone has a single count. This chain connects TRBV7-9 to TRBJ2-1; TRBD2 agrees at 12 bases. Germline-derived CDR1 and CDR2 are SEHNR and FQNEAQ (reference sequence). After removal of 5 bases from V and 6 bases from J, the junction contained 11 bases not matched to a gene. The CDR3 length is 17 residues. The CDR3 coding sequence is TGTGCCAGCAGCCCGTCCTCTAGCGGGAGGGCCGGCAATGAGCAGTTCTTC. It translates to CASSPSSSGRAGNEQFF.

V is TRBV15 and J is TRBJ2-1; either TRBD1 or TRBD2 may supply D (5 bases each). The CDR3 is 16 residues long. Trimming pared 0 bases from V and 7 bases from J, leaving 16 bases between. Germline V gene sequence: CDR1 LNHNV, CDR2 YYDKDF (reference sequence). The CDR3 bases are TGTGCCACCAGCAGAGATAAGTTTGGGGGTTCGAATGAGCAGTTCTTC. As protein: CATSRDKFGGSNEQFF.